Described below is a single TCR beta chain sequence and its context. The antigen is unknown. The CDR3 is 13 residues long. Trimming shortened V by 2 bases and J by 3 bases, and 8 bases separated the two germline ends. From germline, CDR1 is MGHDK and CDR2 SYGVNS. This specimen belongs to a study of beta chain features in type 1 diabetes. Findings and caveats of the study: When Type 1 diabetes patients were examined, their TCRB CDR3s proved moderately but significantly shorter in all four CD4+ subsets.

Every isolated RNA sample was fully reverse transcribed, so sequencing captured expressed TCRB transcripts. The protocol was immunoSEQ multiplex PCR, while the TCRdb copy is restricted to in-frame clones and leaves out a portion. The repertoire includes a few hundred thousand clones, approximately 24% of them detected once, and about 0.012% sits in the top ten. The sequencing sample was made of naive CD4+ T cells from blood. The TCR sequence derives from a woman aged 30 to 39 with type 1 diabetes. The chain links TRBV25-1 to TRBJ2-7, with D perhaps matching TRBD1 (5 bases). The CDR3 here is CASSETGGYEQYF. The CDR3 DNA sequence: TGTGCCAGCAGTGAAACAGGTGGCTACGAGCAGTACTTC.